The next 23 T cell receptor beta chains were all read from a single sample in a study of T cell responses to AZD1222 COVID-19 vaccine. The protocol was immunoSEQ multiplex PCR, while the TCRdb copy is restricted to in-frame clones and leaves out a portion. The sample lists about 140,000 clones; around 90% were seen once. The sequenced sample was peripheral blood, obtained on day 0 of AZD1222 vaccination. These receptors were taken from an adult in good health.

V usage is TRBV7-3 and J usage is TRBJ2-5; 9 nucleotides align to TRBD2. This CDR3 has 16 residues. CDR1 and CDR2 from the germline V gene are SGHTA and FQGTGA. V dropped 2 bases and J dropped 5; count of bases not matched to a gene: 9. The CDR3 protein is CASSLGREGTRETQYF. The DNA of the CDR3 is TGTGCCAGCAGCTTAGGGCGGGAGGGCACCCGGGAGACCCAGTACTTC.

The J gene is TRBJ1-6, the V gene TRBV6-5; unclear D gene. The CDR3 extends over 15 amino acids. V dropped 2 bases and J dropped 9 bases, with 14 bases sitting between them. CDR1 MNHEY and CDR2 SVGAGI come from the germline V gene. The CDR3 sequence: CASSYGGLLLSPLHF. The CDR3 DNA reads TGTGCCAGCAGTTACGGAGGTCTCCTCCTTTCACCCCTCCACTTT.

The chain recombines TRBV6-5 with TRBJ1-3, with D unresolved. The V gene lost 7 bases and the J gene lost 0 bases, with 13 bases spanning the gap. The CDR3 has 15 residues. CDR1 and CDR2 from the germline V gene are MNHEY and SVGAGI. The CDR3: CASTSGPSSGNTIYF. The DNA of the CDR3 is TGTGCCAGCACGTCCGGCCCTAGCTCTGGAAACACCATATATTTT.

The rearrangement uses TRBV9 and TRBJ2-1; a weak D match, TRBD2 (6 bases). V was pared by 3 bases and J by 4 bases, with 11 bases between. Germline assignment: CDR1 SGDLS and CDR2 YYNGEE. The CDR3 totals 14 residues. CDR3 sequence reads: CASSARGRYNEQFF. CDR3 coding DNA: TGTGCCAGCAGCGCCAGAGGGAGGTACAATGAGCAGTTCTTC.

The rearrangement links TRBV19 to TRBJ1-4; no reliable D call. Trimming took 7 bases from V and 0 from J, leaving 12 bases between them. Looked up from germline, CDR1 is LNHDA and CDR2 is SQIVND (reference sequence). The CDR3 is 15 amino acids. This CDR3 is CASMEGTATNEKLFF. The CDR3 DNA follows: TGTGCCAGTATGGAGGGTACGGCAACTAATGAAAAACTGTTTTTT.

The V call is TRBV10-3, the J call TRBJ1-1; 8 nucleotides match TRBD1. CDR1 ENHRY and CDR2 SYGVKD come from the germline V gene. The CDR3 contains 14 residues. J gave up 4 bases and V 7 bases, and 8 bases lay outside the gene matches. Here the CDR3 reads CAITPGQAATEAFF. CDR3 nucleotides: TGTGCCATCACCCCGGGACAGGCGGCCACTGAAGCTTTCTTT.

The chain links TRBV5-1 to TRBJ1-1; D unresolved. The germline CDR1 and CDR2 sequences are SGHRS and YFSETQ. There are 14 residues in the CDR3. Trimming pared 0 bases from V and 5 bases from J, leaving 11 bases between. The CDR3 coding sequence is TGCGCCAGCAGCTTGGTAGGAGGTGAGACTGAAGCTTTCTTT. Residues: CASSLVGGETEAFF.

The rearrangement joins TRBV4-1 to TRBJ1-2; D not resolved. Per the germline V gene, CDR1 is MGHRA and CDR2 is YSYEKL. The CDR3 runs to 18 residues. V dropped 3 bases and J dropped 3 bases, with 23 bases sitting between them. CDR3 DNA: TGCGCCAGCAGCCACCGCACCAACCCCCGGGGTAATCACTATGGCTACACCTTC. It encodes CASSHRTNPRGNHYGYTF.

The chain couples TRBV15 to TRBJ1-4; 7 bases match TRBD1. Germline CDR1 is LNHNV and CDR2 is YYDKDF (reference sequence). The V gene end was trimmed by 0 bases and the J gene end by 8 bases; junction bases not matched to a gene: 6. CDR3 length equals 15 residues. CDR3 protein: CATSRERQGPEKLFF. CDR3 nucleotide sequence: TGTGCCACCAGCAGAGAGAGACAGGGCCCCGAAAAACTGTTTTTT.

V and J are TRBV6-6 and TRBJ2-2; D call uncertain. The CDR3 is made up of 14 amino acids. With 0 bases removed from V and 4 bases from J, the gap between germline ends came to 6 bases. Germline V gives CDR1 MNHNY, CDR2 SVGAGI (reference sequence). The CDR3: CASSYSTATGELFF. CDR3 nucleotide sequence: TGTGCCAGCAGTTACTCCACCGCCACCGGGGAGCTGTTTTTT.

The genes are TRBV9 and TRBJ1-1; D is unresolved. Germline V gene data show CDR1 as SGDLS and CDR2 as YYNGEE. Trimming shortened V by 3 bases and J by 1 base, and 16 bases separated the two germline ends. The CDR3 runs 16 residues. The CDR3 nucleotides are TGTGCCAGCAGCGCAGTCCCGCTAAGTCAGAACACTGAAGCTTTCTTT. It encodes CASSAVPLSQNTEAFF.

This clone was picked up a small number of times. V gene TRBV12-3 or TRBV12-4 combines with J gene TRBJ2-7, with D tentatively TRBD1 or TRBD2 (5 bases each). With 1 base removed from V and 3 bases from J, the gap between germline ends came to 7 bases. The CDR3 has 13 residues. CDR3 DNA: TGTGCCAGCAGTTTAGGAGGGGACTACGAGCAGTACTTC. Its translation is CASSLGGDYEQYF.

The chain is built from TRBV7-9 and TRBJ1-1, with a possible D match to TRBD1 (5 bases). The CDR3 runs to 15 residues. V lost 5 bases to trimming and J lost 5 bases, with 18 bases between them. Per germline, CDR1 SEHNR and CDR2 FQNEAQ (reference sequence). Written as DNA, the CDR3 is TGTGCCAGCAGCCCCACGCAGGGAGGCAGGACTGAAGCTTTCTTT. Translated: CASSPTQGGRTEAFF. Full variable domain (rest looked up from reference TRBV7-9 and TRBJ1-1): DTGVSQNPRHKITKRGQNVTFRCDPISEHNRLYWYRQTLGQGPEFLTYFQNEAQLEKSRLLSDRFSAERPKGSFSTLEIQRTEQGDSAMYLCASSPTQGGRTEAFFGQGTRLTVV.

The CDR3 DNA sequence: TGTGCCTGGAGTACGTACAGAGCGACTAGCGCGTCCACAGATACGCAGTATTTT. This translates into CAWSTYRATSASTDTQYF. This sequence joins TRBV30 and TRBJ2-3, with 8 bases matching TRBD2. V lost 2 bases and J lost 2; bases outside the gene matches: 15. Germline V gives CDR1 GTSNPN, CDR2 SVGIG (reference sequence). The CDR3 is made up of 18 amino acids.

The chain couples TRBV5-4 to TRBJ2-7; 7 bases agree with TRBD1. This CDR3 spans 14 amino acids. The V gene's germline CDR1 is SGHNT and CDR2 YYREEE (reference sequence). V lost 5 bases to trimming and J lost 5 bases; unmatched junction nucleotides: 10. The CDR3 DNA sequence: TGTGCCAGCAGGCCAGGGGGTAGGAGTAACGAGCAGTACTTC. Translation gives CASRPGGRSNEQYF. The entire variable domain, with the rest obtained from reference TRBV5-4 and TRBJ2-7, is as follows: ETGVTQSPTHLIKTRGQQVTLRCSSQSGHNTVSWYQQALGQGPQFIFQYYREEENGRGNFPPRFSGLQFPNYSSELNVNALELDDSALYLCASRPGGRSNEQYFGPGTRLTVT.

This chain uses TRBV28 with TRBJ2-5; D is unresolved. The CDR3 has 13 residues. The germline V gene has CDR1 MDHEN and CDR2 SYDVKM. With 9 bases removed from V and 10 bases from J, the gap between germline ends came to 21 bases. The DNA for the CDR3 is TGTGCCAGTACCAACGGCTGGAGCCTTCACCAGTACTTC. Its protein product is CASTNGWSLHQYF.

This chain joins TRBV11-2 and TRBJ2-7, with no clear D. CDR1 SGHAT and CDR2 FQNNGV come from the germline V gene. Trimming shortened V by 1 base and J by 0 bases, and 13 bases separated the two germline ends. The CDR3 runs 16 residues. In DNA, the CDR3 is TGTGCCAGCAGCTTAGTGGGCCCCATGCACTCCTACGAGCAGTACTTC. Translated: CASSLVGPMHSYEQYF.

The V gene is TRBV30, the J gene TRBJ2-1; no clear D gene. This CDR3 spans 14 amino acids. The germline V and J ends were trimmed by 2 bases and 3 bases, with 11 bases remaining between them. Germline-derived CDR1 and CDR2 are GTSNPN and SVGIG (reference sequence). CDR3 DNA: TGTGCCTGGAGTCCAAACTTGGACTACAATGAGCAGTTCTTC. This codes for CAWSPNLDYNEQFF.

CDR3 amino acids: CASSYLGRGDNYGYTF. The CDR3 bases are TGTGCCAGCAGTTACCTGGGCAGGGGGGATAACTATGGCTACACCTTC. The chain joins TRBV6-5 to TRBJ1-2, with TRBD1 matching 7 bases. Germline trimming cut 2 bases from V and 1 base from J; bases unmatched to any gene: 7. CDR1 is MNHEY and CDR2 is SVGAGI in the germline V gene. CDR3 length equals 16 residues.

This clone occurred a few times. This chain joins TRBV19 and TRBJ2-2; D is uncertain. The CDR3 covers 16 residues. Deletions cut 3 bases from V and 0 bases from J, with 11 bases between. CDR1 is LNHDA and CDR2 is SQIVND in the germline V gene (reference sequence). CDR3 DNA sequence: TGTGCCAGTAGTATCGGTTCTGGAACGAACACCGGGGAGCTGTTTTTT. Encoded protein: CASSIGSGTNTGELFF.

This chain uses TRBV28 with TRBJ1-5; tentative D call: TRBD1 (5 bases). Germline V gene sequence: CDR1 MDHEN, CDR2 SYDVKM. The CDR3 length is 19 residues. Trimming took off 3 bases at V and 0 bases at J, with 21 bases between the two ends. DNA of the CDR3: TGTGCCAGCAGTTTCTTCCGGCAGGGTGGACCCCTTAGCAATCAGCCCCAGCATTTT. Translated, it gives CASSFFRQGGPLSNQPQHF.

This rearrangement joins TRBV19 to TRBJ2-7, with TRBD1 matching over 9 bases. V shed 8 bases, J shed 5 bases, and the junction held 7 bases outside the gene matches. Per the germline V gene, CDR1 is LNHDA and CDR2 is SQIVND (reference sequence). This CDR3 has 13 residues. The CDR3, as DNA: TGTGCCAGTCGGTTGACAGGGGGGGACGAGCAGTACTTC. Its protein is CASRLTGGDEQYF.

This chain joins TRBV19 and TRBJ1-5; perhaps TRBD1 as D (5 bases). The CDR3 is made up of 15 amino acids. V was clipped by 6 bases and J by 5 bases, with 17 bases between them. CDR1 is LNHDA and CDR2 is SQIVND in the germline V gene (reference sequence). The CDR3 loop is CASRARDRRDQPQHF. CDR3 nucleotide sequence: TGTGCCAGTAGGGCCAGGGATAGGAGGGATCAGCCCCAGCATTTT.